The clone carrying this TCR beta chain was seen more than once but under ten times. Its antigen is still unknown. These data are taken from a study of long-term antiretroviral therapy in people with HIV. Study-wide points: At every time point, clones expanded before ART dominated the repertoire.

The CDR3 has 15 residues. Trimming at V came to 2 bases and at J to 4 bases, leaving 5 bases not matched to a gene. Germline CDR1 MDHEN, CDR2 SYDVKM. At minimum, one pre-ART and two post-ART PBMC samples were obtained from each donor. Runs used v3.0 of the immunoSEQ assay and were done at survey level. The method was immunoSEQ multiplex PCR; TCRdb's version includes in-frame clones alone and lacks a portion of them. The table lists around 19,000 clones, 70% to 80% of them singletons, with 6.5% to 10% in the top ten. The receptor's source is a young man with HIV. This chain joins TRBV28 and TRBJ1-1; 9 positions match TRBD1. This material consisted of unsorted PBMCs, taken at the start of antiretroviral therapy. CDR3 nucleotides: TGTGCCAGCAGTTTAGGACAGGGGCTGGGCACTGAAGCTTTCTTT. It yields the protein CASSLGQGLGTEAFF.